The 30 T cell receptor beta chains given below trace back to one sample, sequenced in a study of blood T cell repertoires in COVID-19. Repertoires were generated with immunoSEQ multiplex PCR, while TCRdb's copy carries only in-frame clones and drops some. Of under 500,000 clones listed, about 89% are singletons. The sequenced sample was peripheral blood. These receptors were taken from a young woman with acute or convalescent COVID-19.

The chain links TRBV29-1 to TRBJ2-5; TRBD2 matches 9 bases. CDR1 is SQVTM, CDR2 ANQGSEA, per germline. CDR3 length: 14 amino acids. The ends lost 3 bases at V and 8 bases at J; junction bases unmatched: 10. The CDR3 DNA reads as TGCAGCGTTGAGTTAGCAGCGGGGGGAGGTACCCAGTACTTC. Translation: CSVELAAGGGTQYF.

The chain employs TRBV27 and TRBJ2-3; TRBD1 matches at 8 bases. Germline CDR1 is MNHEY and CDR2 is SMNVEV (reference sequence). V dropped 5 bases and J dropped 2; count of bases not matched to a gene: 6. The CDR3 sequence is 15 residues long. The CDR3 DNA follows: TGTGCCAGCAGTCCTGGACAGGGACACACAGATACGCAGTATTTT. This encodes CASSPGQGHTDTQYF.

The rearrangement links TRBV11-2 to TRBJ1-3; D is undetermined. This CDR3 region has 16 residues. The V and J ends lost 3 bases and 0 bases respectively, with 12 bases between them. Germline V gene sequence: CDR1 SGHAT, CDR2 FQNNGV. CDR3 sequence reads: CASSLSSDYSGNTIYF. The CDR3, as DNA: TGTGCCAGCAGCTTGAGTTCGGACTACTCTGGAAACACCATATATTTT.

The chain joins TRBV20-1 to TRBJ1-5; D is perhaps TRBD1 (5 bases). Trimming stripped 3 bases from V and 3 bases from J, with 9 bases between. Per the germline V gene, CDR1 is DFQATT and CDR2 is SNEGSKA (reference sequence). The CDR3 has 13 residues. Here the CDR3 DNA reads TGCAGTGCTAGTTCAGGGATCAATCAGCCCCAGCATTTT. This translates into CSASSGINQPQHF.

This chain uses TRBV19 with TRBJ1-2, with D tentatively TRBD1 (5 bases). This CDR3 comprises 17 residues. V lost 3 bases and J lost 8, with 25 bases in between. Germline V gives CDR1 LNHDA, CDR2 SQIVND (reference sequence). CDR3: CASSIILRQGHFYGYTF. In DNA form, the CDR3 reads TGTGCCAGTAGTATTATACTTCGGCAGGGTCATTTCTACGGCTACACCTTC.

The V gene is TRBV25-1, the J gene TRBJ1-5; perhaps TRBD1 as D (6 bases). The CDR3 sequence is 14 residues long. The germline V and J ends were trimmed by 5 bases and 5 bases, with 13 bases remaining between them. Germline loops: CDR1 MGHDK, CDR2 SYGVNS. The CDR3 DNA reads as TGTGCCAGCAGTCTGGCAGGGGTCTATCAGCCCCAGCATTTT. Translated, it gives CASSLAGVYQPQHF.

The chain recombines TRBV2 with TRBJ1-5; D call uncertain. The CDR3 runs 15 residues. Looked up from germline, CDR1 is SNHLY and CDR2 is FYNNEI. V lost 3 bases, J lost 0 bases, and 9 bases lay in between. The DNA of the CDR3 is TGTGCCAGCAGTGATGAGGGTTATAGCAATCAGCCCCAGCATTTT. Protein product: CASSDEGYSNQPQHF.

This clone occurred once. The chain employs TRBV6-5 and TRBJ1-5, with 10 bases identical to TRBD1. Trimming took 6 bases from V and 4 from J; bases not matched to a gene: 6. There are 15 residues in the CDR3. Germline CDR1 is MNHEY and CDR2 is SVGAGI. The CDR3 sequence is CASSYGQGGNQPQHF. The CDR3, as DNA: TGTGCCAGCAGCTACGGACAGGGGGGAAATCAGCCCCAGCATTTT.

This chain links TRBV27 with TRBJ1-6, with D possibly being TRBD1 (6 bases). Trimming removed 5 bases at V and 9 bases at J, with 11 bases between. CDR1 is MNHEY, CDR2 SMNVEV, per germline (reference sequence). The CDR3 spans 13 residues. The CDR3 DNA sequence: TGTGCCAGCAGTCCCCGAGGGGGTTCACCCCTCCACTTT. This gives the protein CASSPRGGSPLHF.

The chain combines TRBV19 with TRBJ2-2; 7 bases are a match to TRBD1. This CDR3 is built from 14 residues. CDR1 is LNHDA and CDR2 is SQIVND in the germline V gene (reference sequence). Unmatched junction bases numbered 4, after V lost 9 bases and J lost 0 bases. The CDR3 loop is CASQGTANTGELFF. The CDR3 DNA reads as TGTGCCAGCCAGGGGACAGCGAACACCGGGGAGCTGTTTTTT.

The chain couples TRBV4-1 to TRBJ1-1, with a weak D call TRBD1 (5 bases). From germline, CDR1 is MGHRA and CDR2 YSYEKL. The CDR3 is made up of 13 amino acids. Deletions cut 1 base from V and 7 bases from J, with 10 bases between. CDR3 sequence: CASSQVGQGEAFF. The CDR3 DNA is TGCGCCAGCAGCCAAGTGGGGCAGGGTGAAGCTTTCTTT.

The chain couples TRBV29-1 to TRBJ1-2; D unresolved. V was shortened by 8 bases and J by 3 bases, with 16 bases between the two germline ends. This CDR3 region has 13 residues. In germline, CDR1 is SQVTM, CDR2 ANQGSEA. In DNA, the CDR3 is TGCAGCATCCGGGGAGGGAGCTACTATGGCTACACCTTC. It is translated as CSIRGGSYYGYTF. Combining the CDR3 with reference TRBV29-1 and TRBJ1-2 gives the whole variable domain SAVISQKPSRDICQRGTSLTIQCQVDSQVTMMFWYRQQPGQSLTLIATANQGSEATYESGFVIDKFPISRPNLTFSTLTVSNMSPEDSSIYLCSIRGGSYYGYTFGSGTRLTVV.

In this sample, this clone turned up once. The chain combines TRBV4-2 with TRBJ1-1; D is ambiguous. The CDR3 length is 15 residues. CDR1 and CDR2 from the germline V gene are LGHNA and YNFKEQ. Trimming took 1 base from V and 7 from J, leaving 16 bases between them. The chain's CDR3 is CASSQVVGLAVEAFF. CDR3 nucleotides: TGTGCCAGCAGCCAAGTAGTAGGATTAGCGGTTGAAGCTTTCTTT.

The chain combines TRBV5-5 with TRBJ1-1; D unclear. Trimming removed 4 bases at V and 0 bases at J, with 7 bases between. CDR1 and CDR2 (germline): SGHKS, YYEKEE (reference sequence). This CDR3 region has 13 residues. The CDR3 protein is CASSLGVNTEAFF. DNA for the CDR3: TGTGCCAGCAGCCTCGGGGTGAACACTGAAGCTTTCTTT.

This clone was seen more than once but under ten times. This sequence joins TRBV5-4 and TRBJ2-3; weak D call: TRBD2 (7 bases). Germline V lookup: CDR1 SGHNT, CDR2 YYREEE (reference sequence). The CDR3 contains 16 residues. V lost 6 bases to trimming and J lost 4 bases, with 21 bases between them. The CDR3 is CASTPDVGGGADTQYF. The CDR3 DNA follows: TGTGCCAGCACCCCTGATGTTGGCGGGGGCGCAGATACGCAGTATTTT.

The rearrangement links TRBV5-1 to TRBJ1-2, with D tentatively TRBD1 (6 bases). Per the germline V gene, CDR1 is SGHRS and CDR2 is YFSETQ. The V end lost 4 bases, the J end lost 2 bases, and 9 bases lay between the germline ends. The CDR3 length is 13 residues. CDR3 loop: CASSRGSNYGYTF. CDR3 DNA: TGCGCCAGCAGCAGGGGGAGCAACTATGGCTACACCTTC.

Turning to this clone: A junction end diverges from the germline sequence, so it may reflect a read error. The chain couples TRBV5-5 to TRBJ2-3; 8 bases match TRBD2. Germline V gene sequence: CDR1 SGHKS, CDR2 YYEKEE (reference sequence). This CDR3 region has 14 residues. For the CDR3, the DNA is TGTGCCAGCAGCTCCTGGACTAGCAGAGATACGCAGTATTTT. Translating it yields CASSSWTSRDTQYF.

This chain links TRBV12-3 or TRBV12-4 with TRBJ1-2; 10 nucleotides match TRBD1. J gave up 11 bases and V 6 bases, and 9 bases lay outside the gene matches. This CDR3 has 13 amino acids. The CDR3 loop is CASSSTGGWGYTF. The CDR3 bases are TGTGCCAGCAGCTCGACAGGGGGCTGGGGATACACCTTC.

The V gene is TRBV29-1, the J gene TRBJ1-4; D unclear. V lost 0 bases and J 4 bases, leaving 9 bases between the germline ends. This CDR3 is built from 14 residues. CDR1 is SQVTM and CDR2 is ANQGSEA in the germline V gene. The CDR3 loop is CSVEDSGYNEKLFF. The CDR3 DNA sequence: TGCAGCGTTGAAGACAGCGGGTATAATGAAAAACTGTTTTTT.

This clone was picked up one time. The CDR3 region is CASSSSGTARSEQFF. CDR3 DNA sequence: TGTGCCAGCAGTTCAAGCGGCACCGCGAGGAGTGAGCAGTTCTTC. The rearrangement uses TRBV11-2 and TRBJ2-1; possibly TRBD2 for D (5 bases). Germline CDR1 is SGHAT and CDR2 is FQNNGV. Trimming cost V 6 bases and J 9 bases, with 21 bases left between them. The CDR3 loop spans 15 amino acids.

This CDR3 is CASSELPGDTQYF. CDR3 nucleotides: TGTGCCAGCAGCGAGCTTCCGGGGGATACGCAGTATTTT. The chain combines TRBV9 with TRBJ2-3, with a weak D call TRBD2 (5 bases). The CDR3 is made up of 13 amino acids. The germline CDR1 and CDR2 sequences are SGDLS and YYNGEE. The germline V and J ends were trimmed by 3 bases and 6 bases, with 11 bases remaining between them.

The V and J genes are TRBV5-1 and TRBJ1-1; D is perhaps TRBD1 (6 bases). The CDR3 extends over 13 amino acids. Germline loops: CDR1 SGHRS, CDR2 YFSETQ. V gave up 8 bases and J gave up 1 base, with 12 bases separating them. CDR3 region: CASSTGQNTEAFF. The CDR3 nucleotides read TGCGCCAGTTCGACAGGCCAGAACACTGAAGCTTTCTTT.

This chain joins TRBV10-3 and TRBJ2-1, with D perhaps TRBD2 (5 bases). Trimming left V 5 bases short and J 8 bases short, with 22 bases between. The CDR3 extends over 16 amino acids. In germline, CDR1 is ENHRY, CDR2 SYGVKD. CDR3 DNA: TGTGCCATCAGTCCAGAACTAGGATCGATGGGCGATGAGCAGTTCTTC. Its translation is CAISPELGSMGDEQFF.

The J gene is TRBJ2-1, the V gene TRBV7-2; 11 bases line up with TRBD1. Germline lookup yields CDR1 SGHTA and CDR2 FQGNSA. Unmatched junction bases numbered 10, after V lost 5 bases and J lost 10 bases. The CDR3 is 15 amino acids. Written as DNA, the CDR3 is TGTGCCAGCAGCGTCCGGGACAGGGGGAAAAGAGAGCAGTTCTTC. It yields the protein CASSVRDRGKREQFF.

About this clone itself: The junction departs from germline at one end; a sequencing error may be responsible. The rearrangement joins TRBV3-1 (or the pseudogene TRBV3-2) to TRBJ1-6, with a possible D match to TRBD1 (6 bases). The V gene's germline CDR1 is LGHDT and CDR2 YNNKEL (reference sequence). This CDR3 spans 17 amino acids. DNA of the CDR3: TGTGCCAGCAGCCAAGAGAGGCTGGGTGCAGGGGCTGATCCCCCCCACTTT. This codes for CASSQERLGAGADPPHF.

V is TRBV4-1 and J is TRBJ2-7, with D possibly being TRBD1 (6 bases). Trimming pared 5 bases from V and 2 bases from J, leaving 13 bases between. Germline loops: CDR1 MGHRA, CDR2 YSYEKL. CDR3 length: 14 amino acids. DNA for the CDR3: TGCGCCAGCAGCGTCGTACAGGGCACCTACGAGCAGTACTTC. Translation gives CASSVVQGTYEQYF.

This rearrangement joins TRBV6-5 to TRBJ1-4; 9 nucleotides align to TRBD1. The CDR3 contains 15 residues. The V and J ends lost 5 bases and 6 bases, in that order; junction bases with no gene match: 7. The germline V gene encodes CDR1 MNHEY and CDR2 SVGAGI. The CDR3 sequence is CASSLDRGSYEKLFF. DNA of the CDR3: TGTGCCAGCAGTCTTGACAGGGGGTCGTATGAAAAACTGTTTTTT.

V gene TRBV5-6 combines with J gene TRBJ2-5, with a possible D match to TRBD2 (6 bases). The V end lost 4 bases, the J end lost 4 bases, and 11 bases lay between the germline ends. CDR1 is SGHDT and CDR2 is YYEEEE in the germline V gene. The CDR3 runs 13 residues. Written as DNA, the CDR3 is TGTGCCAGCAGCGGGGGGATCCCAGAGACCCAGTACTTC. It translates to CASSGGIPETQYF.

The chain recombines TRBV4-1 with TRBJ2-7; possibly TRBD2 for D (5 bases). The CDR3 sequence is 15 residues long. V was cut by 4 bases and J by 3 bases, with 16 bases left in between. Germline lookup yields CDR1 MGHRA and CDR2 YSYEKL. CDR3 residues: CASSPRGSVGYEQYF. For the CDR3, the DNA is TGCGCCAGCAGCCCCAGAGGGTCGGTTGGCTACGAGCAGTACTTC.

This clone has just one count. V is TRBV27 and J is TRBJ2-3, with 8 nucleotides matching TRBD2. J gave up 11 bases and V 3 bases, and 4 bases lay outside the gene matches. The CDR3 sequence is 12 residues long. The germline V gene encodes CDR1 MNHEY and CDR2 SMNVEV (reference sequence). The CDR3 DNA is TGTGCCAGCAGTTTCATGCGGGGGGAGCAGTATTTT. Encoded protein: CASSFMRGEQYF.